Below are 13 T cell receptor beta chains sequenced from a single sample in a study of CD8 T cells in ankylosing spondylitis. Study-wide points: Characteristic, it appeared, of ankylosing spondylitis blood was a TCR beta motif of several highly homologous variants.

These receptors' targets are unknown. TCRdb processed the 5' RACE reads anew with MiXCR; each CDR3 protein has one entry. Among around 890,000 distinct CDR3 sequences listed, about an eighth were seen once. Sequenced sample: blood, either unsorted or a sorted T cell fraction (not recorded which). All receptors derive from a male donor with ankylosing spondylitis.

This clonotype appeared many times. The chain has TRBV12-3 or TRBV12-4 and TRBJ2-7; D possibly corresponds to TRBD2 (5 bases). Trimming shortened V by 6 bases and J by 0 bases, and 15 bases separated the two germline ends. The CDR3 contains 15 residues. For the CDR3, the DNA is TGTGCCAGCAGCCCCCCTAGCAGAAGCTCCTACGAGCAGTACTTC. It codes for CASSPPSRSSYEQYF.

This sequence joins TRBV15 and TRBJ2-7; 7 bases map to TRBD1. There are 14 residues in the CDR3. Germline V gene data show CDR1 as LNHNV and CDR2 as YYDKDF (reference sequence). The V segment lost 4 bases and the J segment 2 bases; nucleotides outside the gene matches: 5. CDR3 nucleotides: TGTGCCACCAGCAAACGGGACAGCCCCTACGAGCAGTACTTC. Its translation is CATSKRDSPYEQYF.

V gene TRBV18 combines with J gene TRBJ1-1, with D possibly being TRBD1 (5 bases). This CDR3 has 16 amino acids. Between the trimmed V and J ends, which lost 2 bases and 0 bases, there was a span of 13 bases. CDR1 KGHSH and CDR2 LQKENI come from the germline V gene. The CDR3, as DNA: TGTGCCAGCTCACCAAGGCAGGGCCAGCTGAACACTGAAGCTTTCTTT. Amino acids: CASSPRQGQLNTEAFF.

This clonotype was counted a few times. The rearrangement links TRBV4-3 to TRBJ1-4; D not certain. The CDR3 runs to 16 residues. V was trimmed by 0 bases and J by 3 bases, leaving 11 bases between them. From germline, CDR1 is LGHNA and CDR2 YSLEER. The CDR3 DNA is TGCGCCAGCAGCCAAGATCCGGGGAGGCCTAATGAAAAACTGTTTTTT. This sequence encodes CASSQDPGRPNEKLFF.

The V and J genes are TRBV5-5 and TRBJ1-6, with 7 bases fitting TRBD1. Per the germline V gene, CDR1 is SGHKS and CDR2 is YYEKEE (reference sequence). Trimming removed 5 bases from V and 9 bases from J; junction bases left unmatched: 8. There are 14 residues in the CDR3. This chain's CDR3 is CASRAGGSGSPLHF. The CDR3 DNA is TGTGCCAGCAGGGCAGGGGGTAGCGGTTCACCCCTCCACTTT.

This clonotype was seen many times. The chain has TRBV5-1 and TRBJ2-7, with 8 bases matching TRBD1. The CDR3 is 15 amino acids. After removal of 0 bases from V and 3 bases from J, the junction contained 5 bases not matched to a gene. Germline V gene sequence: CDR1 SGHRS, CDR2 YFSETQ. In nucleotides, the CDR3 is TGCGCCAGCAGCTTGGGGCAGGGGGCGGGCTACGAGCAGTACTTC. Translating it yields CASSLGQGAGYEQYF.

This clonotype was picked up a small number of times. The CDR3 is CSAVVGTSNQPQHF. In DNA form, the CDR3 reads TGCAGTGCTGTGGTGGGGACATCAAACCAGCCCCAGCATTTT. The chain recombines TRBV20-1 with TRBJ1-5; perhaps TRBD1 as D (6 bases). V lost 5 bases and J lost 7, with 18 bases in between. This CDR3 has 14 residues. Germline CDR1 is DFQATT and CDR2 is SNEGSKA (reference sequence).

This clonotype was seen only a few times. V usage is TRBV20-1 and J usage is TRBJ2-5; D is possibly TRBD1 (6 bases). V dropped 3 bases and J dropped 2 bases, with 10 bases sitting between them. CDR1 and CDR2 (germline): DFQATT, SNEGSKA (reference sequence). This CDR3 contains 13 residues. This chain's CDR3 is CSARRQVQETQYF. The CDR3 DNA reads TGCAGTGCTAGGAGACAGGTTCAAGAGACCCAGTACTTC.

This clonotype was counted only a few times. V gene TRBV29-1 combines with J gene TRBJ2-3; TRBD2 is a possible D gene (6 bases). The CDR3 runs 14 residues. In germline, CDR1 is SQVTM, CDR2 ANQGSEA. V was pared by 4 bases and J by 0 bases, with 11 bases between. CDR3 residues: CSVAGLSSTDTQYF. CDR3 DNA sequence: TGCAGCGTTGCCGGACTATCTAGCACAGATACGCAGTATTTT.

This clonotype has a handful of counts. This sequence joins TRBV5-6 and TRBJ2-7; 9 nucleotides match TRBD2. The germline V gene has CDR1 SGHDT and CDR2 YYEEEE. CDR3 length equals 15 residues. V trimming: 2 bases; J trimming: 3 bases; junction bases outside the gene matches: 6. Here the CDR3 DNA reads TGTGCCAGCAGCTTTTACGCTAGCGGGAACTACGAGCAGTACTTC. Residues: CASSFYASGNYEQYF.

V usage is TRBV12-3 or TRBV12-4 and J usage is TRBJ1-5; D is undetermined. This CDR3 is 13 amino acids long. V lost 3 bases and J lost 6, with 9 bases in between. CDR3 residues: CASSFRQAQPQHF. The CDR3 DNA reads TGTGCCAGCAGTTTTCGACAAGCTCAGCCCCAGCATTTT.

The chain is built from TRBV27 and TRBJ2-3; the D is unclear. V shed 4 bases and J shed 4 bases, with 9 bases lying between them. The CDR3 covers 13 residues. Per the germline V gene, CDR1 is MNHEY and CDR2 is SMNVEV (reference sequence). In DNA, the CDR3 is TGTGCCAGCAGTTACCTAGACGCAGATACGCAGTATTTT. It encodes CASSYLDADTQYF.

This clonotype was counted at least ten times. The J gene is TRBJ2-7, the V gene TRBV5-1; 9 bases line up with TRBD2. The CDR3 contains 15 residues. V trimming: 2 bases; J trimming: 5 bases; junction bases outside the gene matches: 8. CDR1 and CDR2 from the germline V gene are SGHRS and YFSETQ. The DNA of the CDR3 is TGCGCCAGCAGCTTCTTGCGGGAGGGCCCCCACGAGCAGTACTTC. This translates into CASSFLREGPHEQYF.